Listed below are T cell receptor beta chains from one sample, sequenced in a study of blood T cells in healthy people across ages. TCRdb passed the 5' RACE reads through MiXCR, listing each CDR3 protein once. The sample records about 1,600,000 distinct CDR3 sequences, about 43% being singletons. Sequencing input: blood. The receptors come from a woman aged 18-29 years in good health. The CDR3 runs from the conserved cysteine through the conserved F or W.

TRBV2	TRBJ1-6	CASSELAGENSPLHF
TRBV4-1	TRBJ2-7	CASSQGTIQESSYEQYF
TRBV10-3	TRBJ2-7	CAISDGVKTYAYEQYF
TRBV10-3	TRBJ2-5	CATNGLAGVETQYF
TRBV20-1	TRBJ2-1	CSASRSSGGFSYNEQFF
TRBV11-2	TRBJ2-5	CASSFDWEGATGETQYF
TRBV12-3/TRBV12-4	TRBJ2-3	CASSPTATQYF
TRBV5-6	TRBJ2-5	CASRGQLQETQYF
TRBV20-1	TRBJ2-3	CSASVSGGGTDTQYF
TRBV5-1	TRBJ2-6	CASSLVGAVGANVLTF
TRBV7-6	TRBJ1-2	CASSPHTGVNYGYTF
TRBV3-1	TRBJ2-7	CASSHSGTSFREQYF
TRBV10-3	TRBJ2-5	CAISEAPETQYF
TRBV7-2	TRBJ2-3	CASSLVGFPGGTDTQYF
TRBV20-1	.	CSAHPTGVEQFF
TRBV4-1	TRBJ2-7	CASSQELSVEQYF
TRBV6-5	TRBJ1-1	CASSYAGAVEAFF
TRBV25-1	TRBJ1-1	CASTSPRDRGMNTEAFF
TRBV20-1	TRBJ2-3	CSASGSGTVNTQYF
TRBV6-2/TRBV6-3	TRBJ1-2	CASRKTGARGYTF
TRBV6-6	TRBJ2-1	CASTRGTGVYNEQFF
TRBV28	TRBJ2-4	CASSPEGNRGAKNIQYF
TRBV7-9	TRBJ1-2	CASSLAHRTVDGYTF
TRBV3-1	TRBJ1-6	CASSQVGGSNSPLHF
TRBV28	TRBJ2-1	CASSLDTSSYEQFF
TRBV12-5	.	CASGRTPRGRYEQYF
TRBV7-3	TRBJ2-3	CASSLREGKADTQYF
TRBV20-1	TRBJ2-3	CSAQVGAGGPTSTDTQYF
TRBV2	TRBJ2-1	CASSGLESGEQFF
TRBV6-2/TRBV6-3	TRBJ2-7	CASSGLAGGFEQYF
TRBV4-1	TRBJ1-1	CASSPQGRNSNTEAFF
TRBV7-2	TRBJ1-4	CASRDGPPGKLFF
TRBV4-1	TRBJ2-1	CASRDLAGSSYNEQFF
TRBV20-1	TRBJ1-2	CSASAGPSDGYTF
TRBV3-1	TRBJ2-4	CASSQESLAGQIQYF
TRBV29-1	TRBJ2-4	CSVRNNQIAGGAKNIQYF
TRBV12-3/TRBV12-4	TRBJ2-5	CASSLGLAGTYQETQYF
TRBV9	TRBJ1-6	CASSVVENSPLHF
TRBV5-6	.	CASSLTAGYNEQYF
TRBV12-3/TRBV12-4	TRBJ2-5	CASSRTGTGGETQYF
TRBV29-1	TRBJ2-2	CSVRTSAGGTNTGELFF
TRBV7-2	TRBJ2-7	CASSFREGDPYEQYF
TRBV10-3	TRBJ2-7	CAIGRTDYEQYF
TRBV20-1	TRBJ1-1	CTQDSNTEAFF
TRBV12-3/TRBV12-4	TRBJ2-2	CASSLGTAGAVGVLFF
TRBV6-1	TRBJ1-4	CASSVTQGTEKLFF
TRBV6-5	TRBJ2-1	CASSYGSLAANEQFF
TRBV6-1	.	CASSERLPGLAVYEQYF
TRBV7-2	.	CASSFQLAGGSYNEQYF